The 12 T cell receptor beta chains below come from one sample, sequenced in a study of T cell changes during pregnancy in multiple sclerosis. Sequencing was performed with immunoSEQ multiplex PCR; in TCRdb, only in-frame clones are kept and a portion is missing. The sample includes approximately 120,000 clones, about 96% of them seen just once. This sample comprised peripheral blood, obtained after pregnancy. The receptors originated from a female donor with multiple sclerosis, enrolled in a pregnancy study.

V is TRBV19 and J is TRBJ1-1, with D possibly being TRBD1 (6 bases). This CDR3 is 12 amino acids long. Germline V lookup: CDR1 LNHDA, CDR2 SQIVND (reference sequence). The V end was cut by 3 bases, the J end by 10 bases, with 12 bases between. The CDR3 bases are TGTGCCAGTAGTATGACAGGATTTACAGCTTTCTTT. Protein sequence: CASSMTGFTAFF.

The chain employs TRBV9 and TRBJ2-3, with 9 bases lining up with TRBD2. Germline CDR1 SGDLS, CDR2 YYNGEE. Losses at the gene ends were 4 bases for V and 5 bases for J; bases not matched to a gene: 8. The CDR3 loop spans 15 amino acids. The CDR3 nucleotides are TGTGCCAGCAGCCCCCGGGTAGCGGGAGTAGATACGCAGTATTTT. Its translation: CASSPRVAGVDTQYF. The full variable domain, completed using reference TRBV9 and TRBJ2-3, is DSGVTQTPKHLITATGQRVTLRCSPRSGDLSVYWYQQSLDQGLQFLIQYYNGEERAKGNILERFSAQQFPDLHSELNLSSLELGDSALYFCASSPRVAGVDTQYFGPGTRLTVL.

This rearrangement joins TRBV14 to TRBJ1-2, with TRBD1 matching over 7 bases. The CDR3 runs 14 residues. After removal of 1 base from V and 5 bases from J, the junction contained 4 bases not matched to a gene. Germline assignment: CDR1 SGHDN and CDR2 FVKESK. The CDR3 DNA sequence: TGTGCCAGCAGCCAAGGTGGGGACAGATATGGCTACACCTTC. Its protein is CASSQGGDRYGYTF.

The J gene is TRBJ2-7, the V gene TRBV6-1; 9 nucleotides align to TRBD2. The CDR3 runs 14 residues. V gave up 4 bases and J gave up 6 bases; unmatched junction bases: 7. CDR1 and CDR2 (germline): MNHNS, SASEGT. CDR3 residues: CASSGGLAGGEQYF. The CDR3 bases are TGTGCCAGCAGTGGGGGACTAGCAGGTGGCGAGCAGTACTTC.

The chain couples TRBV4-2 to TRBJ2-7, with D uncertain. Trimming left V 3 bases short and J 2 bases short, with 11 bases between. The length of the CDR3 is 14 residues. Germline V lookup: CDR1 LGHNA, CDR2 YNFKEQ. The CDR3: CASSQPSQTYEQYF. CDR3 sequence (DNA): TGTGCCAGCAGCCAGCCGTCGCAGACCTACGAGCAGTACTTC.

The V call is TRBV6-4, the J call TRBJ2-2, with 10 positions matching TRBD1. In germline, CDR1 is MRHNA, CDR2 SNTAGT. V lost 4 bases, J lost 5 bases, and 4 bases stayed unmatched. The CDR3 consists of 15 residues. The CDR3 here is CASSAGTGVTGELFF. The CDR3 DNA reads as TGTGCCAGCAGTGCGGGGACAGGGGTTACCGGGGAGCTGTTTTTT.

Remarks on this clone: The same CDR3 is also encoded by other DNA sequences in this sample. The J gene is TRBJ2-3, the V gene TRBV27; 8 bases line up with TRBD2. J gave up 1 base and V 3 bases, and 3 bases lay outside the gene matches. CDR3 length: 15 residues. The germline CDR1 and CDR2 sequences are MNHEY and SMNVEV (reference sequence). CDR3 in amino acids: CASSFGLAGTDTQYF. The CDR3 nucleotides read TGTGCCAGCAGTTTCGGACTAGCCGGCACAGATACGCAGTATTTT.

J is TRBJ1-2 and V is TRBV28, with 7 bases that match TRBD1. Trimming took 5 bases from V and 6 from J; bases not matched to a gene: 6. This CDR3 contains 13 residues. Germline values: CDR1 MDHEN, CDR2 SYDVKM. CDR3 nucleotide sequence: TGTGCCAGCAGTGCCTACAGGGGTGATGGCTACACCTTC. As protein: CASSAYRGDGYTF.

The rearrangement uses TRBV6-5 and TRBJ2-6; D not certain. The V gene lost 4 bases and the J gene lost 2 bases, with 6 bases spanning the gap. The CDR3 has 14 amino acids. Germline values: CDR1 MNHEY, CDR2 SVGAGI. In DNA, the CDR3 is TGTGCCAGCAGTTCCCTAGCTGGGGCCAACGTCCTGACTTTC. This codes for CASSSLAGANVLTF.

This chain uses TRBV28 with TRBJ2-3; TRBD2 agrees at 9 bases. Germline V CDR1 and CDR2: MDHEN, SYDVKM. The ends lost 7 bases at V and 3 bases at J; junction bases unmatched: 5. This CDR3 comprises 14 residues. The CDR3 region is CASTRAGGTDTQYF. The CDR3 nucleotides read TGTGCCAGCACCCGGGCGGGGGGGACAGATACGCAGTATTTT.

J is TRBJ2-2 and V is TRBV6-1, with D tentatively TRBD1 (6 bases). V was trimmed by 6 bases and J by 6 bases, leaving 11 bases between them. Germline V gene lookup returns CDR1 MNHNS and CDR2 SASEGT. The CDR3 is 13 residues long. The chain's CDR3 is CASSVQGSGELFF. CDR3 nucleotides: TGTGCCAGCAGCGTACAGGGATCCGGGGAGCTGTTTTTT.

The V gene is TRBV7-8, the J gene TRBJ2-2; possibly TRBD2 for D (5 bases). Trimming removed 5 bases from V and 7 bases from J, with 20 bases in between. The CDR3 has 16 amino acids. From germline, CDR1 is SGHVS and CDR2 FQNEAQ. CDR3 amino acids: CASSDYRLPRGGELFF. The CDR3 DNA follows: TGTGCCAGCAGCGATTACCGGCTTCCTCGGGGCGGGGAGCTGTTTTTT.